Following are 14 T cell receptor beta chains from one sample sequenced in a study of identical twins. TCRdb called the 5' RACE reads again in MiXCR, with one record for every CDR3 protein. The sample lists 200,000 to 250,000 distinct CDR3 sequences; over 9.5% were seen once. Input material: memory T cells sorted from blood. These receptors all stem from a man aged 50 to 59 in good health.

The V and J genes are TRBV20-1 and TRBJ1-2; TRBD1 matches at 8 bases. With 3 bases clipped from V and 5 bases from J, the junction kept 5 bases outside the gene matches. The CDR3 loop spans 13 amino acids. CDR1 is DFQATT, CDR2 SNEGSKA, per germline (reference sequence). The CDR3 sequence: CSASAGQVYGYTF. CDR3 nucleotide sequence: TGCAGTGCTAGTGCGGGACAGGTATATGGCTACACCTTC.

This clonotype has at least ten counts. The chain combines TRBV5-4 with TRBJ2-4; tentative D call: TRBD2 (5 bases). Trimming took 4 bases from V and 14 from J, leaving 13 bases between them. Per germline, CDR1 SGHNT and CDR2 YYREEE (reference sequence). This CDR3 is 11 amino acids long. CDR3: CASSPGRTEYF. The CDR3 DNA sequence: TGTGCCAGCAGCCCAGGACGGACTGAGTACTTC.

Details on this clonotype: A much more abundant neighbour one base away suggests this may be a read error. The V gene is TRBV29-1, the J gene TRBJ2-3, with D possibly being TRBD2 (5 bases). CDR1 and CDR2 from the germline V gene are SQVTM and ANQGSEA. The CDR3 contains 14 residues. Trimming left V 5 bases short and J 8 bases short, with 20 bases between. For the CDR3, the DNA is TGCAGCGTTTCCTCGGGGAACGCCGGATCTACGCAGTATTTT. Translation gives CSVSSGNAGSTQYF.

This clonotype was observed at least ten times. The chain joins TRBV10-3 to TRBJ2-2; D remains ambiguous. The germline CDR1 and CDR2 sequences are ENHRY and SYGVKD. The CDR3 extends over 12 amino acids. V lost 8 bases and J lost 4, with 8 bases in between. The CDR3 coding sequence is TGTGCCATCTCTTGGTCCACCGGGGAGCTGTTTTTT. Encoded protein: CAISWSTGELFF.

This clonotype has more than one count but fewer than ten. The gene calls are TRBV7-2 and TRBJ2-2, with D hard to call. Trimming stripped 6 bases from V and 0 bases from J, with 8 bases between. The length of the CDR3 is 14 residues. Per germline, CDR1 SGHTA and CDR2 FQGNSA. Here the CDR3 reads CASRDQANTGELFF. DNA for the CDR3: TGTGCCAGCAGGGATCAGGCGAACACCGGGGAGCTGTTTTTT.

The chain has TRBV6-2 or TRBV6-3 and TRBJ2-1; TRBD2 is a possible D gene (6 bases). Trimming shortened V by 5 bases and J by 3 bases, and 20 bases separated the two germline ends. This CDR3 comprises 17 residues. From germline, CDR1 is MNHEY and CDR2 SVGEGT. CDR3 DNA: TGTGCCAGCAGTCCCCGAGAAGGGACTCCGAACTACAATGAGCAGTTCTTC. The encoded protein is CASSPREGTPNYNEQFF.

This clonotype occurred many times. This chain connects TRBV7-2 to TRBJ1-1, with D possibly being TRBD1 (5 bases). V shed 4 bases and J shed 8 bases, with 20 bases lying between them. The CDR3 has 15 residues. The germline CDR1 and CDR2 sequences are SGHTA and FQGNSA. CDR3 bases: TGTGCCAGCAGCTCGGGGCAGGGAAGGGCTAGAGAAGCTTTCTTT. The encoded protein is CASSSGQGRAREAFF.

The table lists this clonotype with a few counts. The rearrangement joins TRBV30 to TRBJ2-3, with D possibly matching TRBD1 (6 bases). The CDR3 is 14 residues long. V gave up 2 bases and J gave up 0 bases, with 9 bases separating them. CDR1 and CDR2 from the germline V gene are GTSNPN and SVGIG (reference sequence). CDR3 loop: CAWSFTGSTDTQYF. The CDR3 region has the DNA TGTGCCTGGAGTTTTACAGGGAGCACAGATACGCAGTATTTT.

This clonotype was detected a few times. The gene calls are TRBV29-1 and TRBJ2-7, with D unclear. The length of the CDR3 is 15 residues. The germline V gene has CDR1 SQVTM and CDR2 ANQGSEA. The ends were cut back, 5 bases at V and 3 bases at J, with 20 bases in the middle. Here the CDR3 reads CSVLKLKRTVYEQYF. CDR3 nucleotides: TGCAGCGTTCTCAAGCTCAAGAGGACCGTCTACGAGCAGTACTTC.

The chain links TRBV3-1 to TRBJ2-3, with 8 bases lining up with TRBD1. Germline lookup yields CDR1 LGHDT and CDR2 YNNKEL (reference sequence). The CDR3 extends over 16 amino acids. Unmatched junction bases numbered 10, after V lost 5 bases and J lost 3 bases. The DNA of the CDR3 is TGTGCCAGCAGCGAATCTGACAGGGGTGGAACAGATACGCAGTATTTT. Translation: CASSESDRGGTDTQYF.

A few counts support this clonotype. CDR3 sequence: CSVRAGPNTEAFF. The CDR3 nucleotides are TGCAGCGTCCGTGCAGGCCCAAACACTGAAGCTTTCTTT. V is TRBV29-1 and J is TRBJ1-1; no reliable D call. The CDR3 length is 13 residues. Germline V gene lookup returns CDR1 SQVTM and CDR2 ANQGSEA. Between the trimmed V and J ends, which lost 6 bases and 2 bases, there was a span of 13 bases.

The genes are TRBV13 and TRBJ1-2, with 8 bases lining up with TRBD1. V was pared by 4 bases and J by 4 bases, with 8 bases of the junction left unmatched. This CDR3 has 15 amino acids. Germline lookup yields CDR1 PRHDT and CDR2 FYEKMQ (reference sequence). Written as DNA, the CDR3 is TGTGCCAGCAGCTCCTGGACAGGGCTGTCCTATGGCTACACCTTC. It specifies CASSSWTGLSYGYTF.

The J gene is TRBJ1-2, the V gene TRBV11-2; weak D call: TRBD1 (5 bases). The germline gives CDR1 SGHAT, CDR2 FQNNGV. The V gene lost 1 base and the J gene lost 0 bases, with 18 bases spanning the gap. CDR3 length: 18 amino acids. CDR3 loop: CASSLGRGMQGPNYGYTF. The CDR3 DNA is TGTGCCAGCAGCTTAGGGAGGGGCATGCAAGGCCCTAACTATGGCTACACCTTC.

This clonotype was counted at least ten times. The chain employs TRBV5-5 and TRBJ1-2; D gene ambiguous. Germline V lookup: CDR1 SGHKS, CDR2 YYEKEE (reference sequence). The CDR3 is 15 residues long. The V and J ends lost 4 bases and 0 bases respectively, with 13 bases between them. The CDR3 coding sequence is TGTGCCAGCAGCGTAGAGTCCGAAGCTAACTATGGCTACACCTTC. Protein product: CASSVESEANYGYTF.